This entry lists 14 T cell receptor beta chains sequenced from one sample in a study of control samples from healthy donors and cancer patients (dated by TCRdb to 2018 to 2020). Receptor libraries were prepared by the immunoSEQ multiplex PCR assay. TCRdb took over this immuneACCESS table, retaining in-frame rearrangements with V and J assigned. Such tables are incomplete; in checked studies, under half of the missing clones stem from an unresolved V gene, and the remainder is unexplained. In this sample the table shows about 140,000 clones, roughly nine tenths of which occur a single time. Approximately 7.2% of the sample goes to the ten largest clones. The sequencing sample was made of blood. The receptor set was obtained from a man in his late teens or twenties in good health.

The rearrangement links TRBV7-3 to TRBJ1-1; D possibly corresponds to TRBD1 (5 bases). The germline gives CDR1 SGHTA, CDR2 FQGTGA. V lost 5 bases and J lost 8, with 18 bases in between. The CDR3 consists of 14 residues. The CDR3 reads CASSPGADSAEAFF. For the CDR3, the DNA is TGTGCCAGCAGCCCCGGGGCCGATTCGGCGGAAGCTTTCTTT. The whole variable domain, filled in from reference TRBV7-3 and TRBJ1-1, reads GAGVSQTPSNKVTEKGKYVELRCDPISGHTALYWYRQSLGQGPEFLIYFQGTGAADDSGLPNDRFFAVRPEGSVSTLKIQRTERGDSAVYLCASSPGADSAEAFFGQGTRLTVV.

The chain links TRBV5-1 to TRBJ2-1; D is ambiguous. This CDR3 spans 15 amino acids. Germline V CDR1 and CDR2: SGHRS, YFSETQ. The V end lost 0 bases, the J end lost 2 bases, and 9 bases lay between the germline ends. The CDR3 coding sequence is TGCGCCAGCAGCTTGGTGTCAACGGCCTACAATGAGCAGTTCTTC. Encoded protein: CASSLVSTAYNEQFF.

V is TRBV24-1 and J is TRBJ2-1; no firm D call. Germline CDR1 is KGHDR and CDR2 is SFDVKD. Trimming stripped 3 bases from V and 8 bases from J, with 7 bases between. The CDR3 is 12 residues long. The CDR3 DNA sequence: TGTGCCACCAGTGATGCTGGGCATGAGCAGTTCTTC. Translating it yields CATSDAGHEQFF.

V usage is TRBV5-1 and J usage is TRBJ2-3; TRBD2 agrees at 8 bases. V was clipped by 0 bases and J by 3 bases; unmatched bases: 3. Per germline, CDR1 SGHRS and CDR2 YFSETQ. This CDR3 has 15 residues. The CDR3 nucleotides read TGCGCCAGCAGCTTGGAACTAGCGGAAACAGATACGCAGTATTTT. This gives the protein CASSLELAETDTQYF.

The chain joins TRBV7-3 to TRBJ2-3, with D perhaps TRBD1 (6 bases). V lost 0 bases, J lost 5 bases, and 18 bases lay in between. This CDR3 region has 17 residues. Looked up from germline, CDR1 is SGHTA and CDR2 is FQGTGA. The CDR3 spells CASSLTPPGVGGDTQYF. The CDR3 DNA is TGTGCCAGCAGCTTAACTCCCCCAGGGGTAGGGGGAGATACGCAGTATTTT.

The genes are TRBV9 and TRBJ1-2; tentative D call: TRBD1 (6 bases). Germline CDR1 and CDR2: SGDLS and YYNGEE. The CDR3 extends over 16 amino acids. Trimming took off 2 bases at V and 0 bases at J, with 14 bases between the two ends. Here the CDR3 reads CASSVFQGSANYGYTF. The CDR3 bases are TGTGCCAGCAGCGTGTTCCAGGGGTCTGCTAACTATGGCTACACCTTC.

This clone was counted a single time. The chain employs TRBV7-2 and TRBJ1-6; weak D call: TRBD1 (5 bases). Per the germline V gene, CDR1 is SGHTA and CDR2 is FQGNSA. The CDR3 has 15 amino acids. Trimming took 1 base from V and 5 from J, leaving 9 bases between them. CDR3 sequence: CASSLGTPDNSPLHF. The CDR3 DNA sequence: TGTGCCAGCAGCTTAGGGACACCAGATAATTCACCCCTCCACTTT.

The V call is TRBV2, the J call TRBJ2-7, with a tentative D call TRBD2 (7 bases). The CDR3 totals 14 residues. Germline values: CDR1 SNHLY, CDR2 FYNNEI. V was cut by 5 bases and J by 2 bases, with 13 bases left in between. Here the CDR3 DNA reads TGTGCCAGCAGTAGGGGGGGAGGCCCCTACGAGCAGTACTTC. Translation: CASSRGGGPYEQYF.

V and J are TRBV6-5 and TRBJ1-1, with a possible D match to TRBD1 (6 bases). Germline V gene sequence: CDR1 MNHEY, CDR2 SVGAGI. The ends were cut back, 8 bases at V and 4 bases at J, with 11 bases in the middle. The CDR3 length is 12 residues. The CDR3 nucleotides are TGTGCCAGCCGGGACACGGGCACTGAAGCTTTCTTT. Protein: CASRDTGTEAFF.

The chain joins TRBV29-1 to TRBJ1-5; TRBD1 might be the D (5 bases). Between the trimmed V and J ends, which lost 4 bases and 2 bases, there was a span of 12 bases. Per germline, CDR1 SQVTM and CDR2 ANQGSEA. The CDR3 length is 14 residues. The CDR3 is CSVVIGAGNQPQHF. The CDR3 region has the DNA TGCAGCGTTGTAATCGGGGCAGGCAATCAGCCCCAGCATTTT.

This clone was seen a single time. The chain couples TRBV18 to TRBJ2-5; 7 bases are a match to TRBD2. The CDR3 spans 15 residues. Per germline, CDR1 KGHSH and CDR2 LQKENI. Trimming removed 0 bases from V and 1 base from J; junction bases left unmatched: 2. CDR3 amino acids: CASSPPGGFQETQYF. The CDR3 nucleotides are TGTGCCAGCTCACCACCGGGGGGGTTCCAAGAGACCCAGTACTTC.

In this sample, this clone turned up a few times. This chain joins TRBV29-1 and TRBJ1-1; D may be TRBD1 (6 bases). Looked up from germline, CDR1 is SQVTM and CDR2 is ANQGSEA. V lost 2 bases and J 4 bases, leaving 14 bases between the germline ends. CDR3 length equals 14 residues. The CDR3 DNA is TGCAGCGTTGAAATAGGGGGGCCAGGCACTGAAGCTTTCTTT. Translation: CSVEIGGPGTEAFF.

This sequence joins TRBV30 and TRBJ2-5; D is unclear. Trimming cost V 6 bases and J 2 bases, with 13 bases left between them. Germline V CDR1 and CDR2: GTSNPN, SVGIG (reference sequence). The CDR3 extends over 13 amino acids. CDR3: CACDPVGQETQYF. The DNA for the CDR3 is TGTGCCTGCGACCCGGTGGGTCAAGAGACCCAGTACTTC.

This clone was observed once. This chain uses TRBV3-1 (or the pseudogene TRBV3-2) with TRBJ2-7; D unclear. CDR3 length equals 10 residues. Germline V CDR1 and CDR2: LGHDT, YNNKEL (reference sequence). V lost 2 bases to trimming and J lost 4 bases, with 0 bases between them. The CDR3 spells CASSQYEQYF. The CDR3 coding sequence is TGTGCCAGCAGCCAATACGAGCAGTACTTC.